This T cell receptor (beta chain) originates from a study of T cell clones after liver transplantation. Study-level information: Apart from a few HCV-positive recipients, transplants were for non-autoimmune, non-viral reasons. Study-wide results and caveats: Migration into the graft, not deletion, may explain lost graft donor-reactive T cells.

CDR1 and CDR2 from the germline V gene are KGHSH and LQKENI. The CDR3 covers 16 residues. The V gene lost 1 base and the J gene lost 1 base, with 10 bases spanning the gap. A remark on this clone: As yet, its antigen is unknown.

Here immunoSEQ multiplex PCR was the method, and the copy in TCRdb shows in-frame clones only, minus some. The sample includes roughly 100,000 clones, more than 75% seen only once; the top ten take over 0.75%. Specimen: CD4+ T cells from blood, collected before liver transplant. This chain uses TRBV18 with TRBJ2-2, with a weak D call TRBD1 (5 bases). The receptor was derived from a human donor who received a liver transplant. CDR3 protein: CASSPRGPQNTGELFF. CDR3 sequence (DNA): TGTGCCAGCTCACCACGGGGCCCCCAGAACACCGGGGAGCTGTTTTTT.